One and the same sample provided the 23 T cell receptor beta chains below, sequenced in a study of OX40 agonist ivuxolimab in advanced cancers. Clones were sequenced by immunoSEQ multiplex PCR, and TCRdb holds only the in-frame ones, with some missing. The sample lists 74,000 or so clones, around 90% occurring once. Material: CD4+ or CD8+ T cells sorted from blood, obtained in a trial of the OX40 agonist ivuxolimab. The receptors were gathered from an adult with an advanced solid tumor such as melanoma, head and neck, liver or kidney cancer.

The rearrangement joins TRBV7-2 to TRBJ1-3; D not certain. The V end was cut by 1 base, the J end by 0 bases, with 7 bases between. The CDR3 runs to 15 residues. Germline values: CDR1 SGHTA, CDR2 FQGNSA. In DNA form, the CDR3 reads TGTGCCAGCAGCTTAGACTGGGCCTCTGGAAACACCATATATTTT. Its protein product is CASSLDWASGNTIYF.

The chain is built from TRBV4-1 and TRBJ2-7, with TRBD2 matching over 16 bases. Germline V gene data show CDR1 as MGHRA and CDR2 as YSYEKL. After removal of 9 bases from V and 5 bases from J, the junction contained 13 bases not matched to a gene. The length of the CDR3 is 17 residues. CDR3 region: CASPKTGTSGRENEQYF. CDR3 in DNA: TGCGCCAGTCCTAAAACCGGGACTAGCGGGAGGGAGAACGAGCAGTACTTC.

This clone appeared a few times. The rearrangement uses TRBV19 and TRBJ2-3; tentatively, D is TRBD1 or TRBD2 (5 bases each). Trimming removed 2 bases at V and 4 bases at J, with 13 bases between. The CDR3 consists of 15 residues. Germline V gene data show CDR1 as LNHDA and CDR2 as SQIVND (reference sequence). CDR3 bases: TGTGCCAGTAGTATATCCGGGGCCGGACCAGATACGCAGTATTTT. Its protein product is CASSISGAGPDTQYF.

This chain uses TRBV5-6 with TRBJ1-4; unclear D gene. Trimming cost V 0 bases and J 4 bases, with 7 bases left between them. This CDR3 has 14 residues. The germline V gene encodes CDR1 SGHDT and CDR2 YYEEEE. The CDR3 coding sequence is TGTGCCAGCAGCTTGGTGGGAGTTAATGAAAAACTGTTTTTT. Translating gives CASSLVGVNEKLFF.

CDR3 sequence reads: CASSLFAGVNTGELFF. The CDR3 coding sequence is TGTGCCAGCAGTTTATTTGCAGGGGTGAACACCGGGGAGCTGTTTTTT. This rearrangement joins TRBV28 to TRBJ2-2; D might be TRBD1 (6 bases). The CDR3 is 16 residues long. V was cut by 1 base and J by 1 base, with 10 bases left in between. Germline CDR1 reads MDHEN; CDR2 reads SYDVKM.

This clone has a single count. The rearrangement joins TRBV9 to TRBJ2-5; the match to TRBD2 covers 15 bases. Germline CDR1 reads SGDLS; CDR2 reads YYNGEE. The CDR3 has 15 residues. J gave up 5 bases and V 4 bases, and 3 bases lay outside the gene matches. The CDR3 reads CASSPGLAGGETQYF. CDR3 coding DNA: TGTGCCAGCAGCCCTGGACTAGCGGGGGGGGAGACCCAGTACTTC.

V is TRBV7-9 and J is TRBJ2-1; D call uncertain. Trimming cost V 11 bases and J 5 bases, with 19 bases left between them. CDR1 and CDR2 from the germline V gene are SEHNR and FQNEAQ (reference sequence). The length of the CDR3 is 14 residues. The chain's CDR3 is CASLPGMKNNEQFF. The CDR3, as DNA: TGTGCCTCGCTTCCCGGAATGAAAAACAATGAGCAGTTCTTC.

The chain employs TRBV6-1 and TRBJ2-5; D gene uncertain. The V gene lost 5 bases and the J gene lost 2 bases, with 12 bases spanning the gap. Germline V CDR1 and CDR2: MNHNS, SASEGT. The CDR3 loop spans 14 amino acids. CDR3: CASSRVISQETQYF. CDR3 bases: TGTGCCAGCAGTCGGGTAATCTCACAAGAGACCCAGTACTTC.

The genes are TRBV19 and TRBJ2-3, with 10 bases aligning to TRBD2. Germline V gene lookup returns CDR1 LNHDA and CDR2 SQIVND (reference sequence). This CDR3 has 15 residues. J gave up 5 bases and V 5 bases, and 7 bases lay outside the gene matches. Here the CDR3 reads CASSWLAGAIDTQYF. The DNA for the CDR3 is TGTGCCAGTAGTTGGCTAGCGGGGGCTATAGATACGCAGTATTTT.

V usage is TRBV27 and J usage is TRBJ2-7; a possible D gene is TRBD1 (6 bases). V was pared by 5 bases and J by 3 bases, with 11 bases between. Germline V lookup: CDR1 MNHEY, CDR2 SMNVEV (reference sequence). The CDR3 loop spans 13 amino acids. The CDR3 sequence: CASSPLDSYEQYF. The CDR3 DNA reads TGTGCCAGCAGTCCCTTGGACAGCTACGAGCAGTACTTC.

This clone was counted once. Here the CDR3 DNA reads TGCGCCAGCAGCTTGTCTCTCTCTGGGGCCAACGTCCTGACTTTC. It is translated as CASSLSLSGANVLTF. The chain links TRBV5-1 to TRBJ2-6, with no clear D. The germline V gene encodes CDR1 SGHRS and CDR2 YFSETQ. Trimming removed 1 base at V and 0 bases at J, with 5 bases between. The length of the CDR3 is 15 residues.

The chain recombines TRBV7-8 with TRBJ2-5, with D possibly being TRBD2 (5 bases). The CDR3 has 12 amino acids. Germline CDR1 reads SGHVS; CDR2 reads FQNEAQ. V lost 5 bases, J lost 5 bases, and 9 bases lay in between. In DNA form, the CDR3 reads TGTGCCAGCAGCCCCAAGCGGGAGACCCAGTACTTC. This translates into CASSPKRETQYF.

J is TRBJ2-7 and V is TRBV2; a possible D gene is TRBD2 (7 bases). In germline, CDR1 is SNHLY, CDR2 FYNNEI. This CDR3 is 15 amino acids long. V was trimmed by 7 bases and J by 6 bases, leaving 22 bases between them. The CDR3 sequence is CASKRPRGARGEQYF. In DNA form, the CDR3 reads TGTGCCAGCAAACGTCCCCGGGGGGCGCGAGGCGAGCAGTACTTC.

This chain connects TRBV2 to TRBJ1-2; maybe TRBD1 (5 bases). The germline CDR1 and CDR2 sequences are SNHLY and FYNNEI. Between the trimmed V and J ends, which lost 6 bases and 4 bases, there was a span of 9 bases. The CDR3 sequence is 12 residues long. CDR3 loop: CASSPDSYGYTF. CDR3 DNA sequence: TGTGCCAGCAGCCCAGACAGCTATGGCTACACCTTC.

CDR3 nucleotide sequence: TGTGCCAGCAGCTACGGGACTTCGAGTTGGGAGCAGTACTTC. This encodes CASSYGTSSWEQYF. This chain uses TRBV7-9 with TRBJ2-7, with D perhaps TRBD2 (6 bases). Trimming cost V 4 bases and J 7 bases, with 17 bases left between them. Per the germline V gene, CDR1 is SEHNR and CDR2 is FQNEAQ (reference sequence). There are 14 residues in the CDR3.

V is TRBV6-5 and J is TRBJ1-2; 9 bases align to TRBD1. The ends lost 5 bases at V and 10 bases at J; junction bases unmatched: 8. Germline CDR1 MNHEY, CDR2 SVGAGI. The CDR3 is 13 residues long. CDR3 nucleotide sequence: TGTGCCAGCAGTCCCCGGACAGGGGAGGCCTACACCTTC. Translating it yields CASSPRTGEAYTF.

The chain couples TRBV6-5 to TRBJ2-1, with 8 bases matching TRBD2. J lost 5 bases, V lost 2 bases, and 2 bases had no gene match. There are 14 residues in the CDR3. Germline V gene sequence: CDR1 MNHEY, CDR2 SVGAGI. CDR3 DNA: TGTGCCAGCAGTTACCCGGGACTAGACAATGAGCAGTTCTTC. Its protein product is CASSYPGLDNEQFF.

This chain connects TRBV28 to TRBJ2-3; 8 nucleotides match TRBD2. CDR1 MDHEN and CDR2 SYDVKM come from the germline V gene. The CDR3 runs to 11 residues. The ends lost 5 bases at V and 11 bases at J; junction bases unmatched: 3. CDR3 coding DNA: TGTGCCAGCAGTGTACGGGGGGGGCAGTATTTT. Translation gives CASSVRGGQYF.

V gene TRBV7-3 combines with J gene TRBJ1-5; D gene ambiguous. V lost 5 bases to trimming and J lost 9 bases, with 17 bases between them. The CDR3 runs 14 residues. Germline loops: CDR1 SGHTA, CDR2 FQGTGA. The CDR3 nucleotides are TGTGCCAGCAGCCAGTCGGCGGGATCGGGGCCCCAGCATTTT. Its protein is CASSQSAGSGPQHF. The variable domain in full, completed from reference TRBV7-3 and TRBJ1-5, reads GAGVSQTPSNKVTEKGKYVELRCDPISGHTALYWYRQSLGQGPEFLIYFQGTGAADDSGLPNDRFFAVRPEGSVSTLKIQRTERGDSAVYLCASSQSAGSGPQHFGDGTRLSIL.

The chain is built from TRBV7-9 and TRBJ2-1; 10 bases are shared with TRBD2. With V trimmed by 2 bases and J by 8 bases, 3 bases remained unmatched. Germline assignment: CDR1 SEHNR and CDR2 FQNEAQ (reference sequence). The CDR3 runs to 14 residues. This chain's CDR3 is CASSLRAGGDEQFF. The DNA of the CDR3 is TGTGCCAGCAGCTTAAGAGCGGGAGGGGATGAGCAGTTCTTC.

This chain uses TRBV5-3 with TRBJ1-1; D perhaps matches TRBD1 (5 bases). TRBV5-3 falls under the ORF class, with uncertain function. Trimming took 6 bases from V and 3 from J, leaving 18 bases between them. This CDR3 is 15 amino acids long. DNA of the CDR3: TGTGCCAGAAAATACGGTCAGACAGTTGACACTGAAGCTTTCTTT. This sequence encodes CARKYGQTVDTEAFF.

The rearrangement joins TRBV28 to TRBJ2-2, with D possibly being TRBD1 or TRBD2 (5 bases each). Germline V gene sequence: CDR1 MDHEN, CDR2 SYDVKM. V shed 5 bases and J shed 0 bases, with 10 bases lying between them. The CDR3 length is 15 residues. DNA for the CDR3: TGTGCCAGCAGTGGGCGAGGGGCGAACACCGGGGAGCTGTTTTTT. Its protein product is CASSGRGANTGELFF.

This clone was seen only a few times. V is TRBV10-3 and J is TRBJ2-7; D is perhaps TRBD2 (5 bases). V was shortened by 4 bases and J by 7 bases, with 14 bases between the two germline ends. This CDR3 contains 13 residues. Germline loops: CDR1 ENHRY, CDR2 SYGVKD. CDR3 residues: CAISGIEGYEQYF. CDR3 DNA sequence: TGTGCCATCAGTGGCATCGAGGGATATGAGCAGTACTTC.